A selection of T cell receptor beta chains follows, all from one sample in a study of T cell responses to AZD1222 COVID-19 vaccine. Clones were read by immunoSEQ multiplex PCR, and TCRdb kept only the in-frame ones, dropping some. The sample includes just under 90,000 clones, approximately 88% of them seen just once. Specimen: peripheral blood, collected on day 0 of AZD1222 vaccination. Receptors originate from an adult in good health. The CDR3 runs from the conserved cysteine through the conserved F or W. The D gene is left open where the match is weak. Clone size is given for some rows only: seen once, a few or many times, or a class if the clone is expanded.

size,D,length,J,V,DNA,CDR3
-,TRBD2,16,TRBJ2-1,TRBV3-1/TRBV3-2,TGTGCCAGCAGCCAAGACCGGGAGGGCACGTGGAATGAGCAGTTCTTC,CASSQDREGTWNEQFF
-,-,13,TRBJ1-4,TRBV12-3/TRBV12-4,TGTGCCAGCACCCTCGCCAGTAATGAAAAACTGTTTTTT,CASTLASNEKLFF
-,TRBD1,16,TRBJ2-7,TRBV4-2,TGTGCCAGCAGCCAAGTAGGTGGACAGGAGGCCTACGAGCAGTACTTC,CASSQVGGQEAYEQYF
-,-,14,TRBJ1-1,TRBV6-5,TGTGCCAGCAGTTACTCGGGTGGGGACACTGAAGCTTTCTTT,CASSYSGGDTEAFF
-,-,10,TRBJ1-1,TRBV29-1,TGCAGCGTTGCCCATATTGAAGCTTTCTTT,CSVAHIEAFF
-,-,16,TRBJ2-7,TRBV2,TGTGCCAGCTCAAGAAGGTGGCGGGACGTCTCCTACGAGCAGTACTTC,CASSRRWRDVSYEQYF
-,TRBD1,14,TRBJ2-1,TRBV9,TGTGCCAGCAGCGCCGGGACAGGTTACAATGAGCAGTTCTTC,CASSAGTGYNEQFF
few,-,14,TRBJ2-2,TRBV7-9,TGTGCCAGCGGGGGTTTTGTCGACACCGGGGAGCTGTTTTTT,CASGGFVDTGELFF
-,TRBD1,16,TRBJ2-2,TRBV24-1,TGTGCCACCAGTGTACAGGGGGCGTGGGGCACCGGGGAGCTGTTTTTT,CATSVQGAWGTGELFF
-,TRBD2,15,TRBJ2-2,TRBV2,TGTGCCAGCAGGGAACTAGCGGCGAACACCGGGGAGCTGTTTTTT,CASRELAANTGELFF
-,-,14,TRBJ1-2,TRBV6-2/TRBV6-3,TGTGCCAGCAGTAGGGACGGAACTAACTATGGCTACACCTTC,CASSRDGTNYGYTF
-,TRBD1,15,TRBJ1-5,TRBV28,TGTGCCAGCAGCCTTAAGACAGGGGTCAATCAGCCCCAGCATTTT,CASSLKTGVNQPQHF
few,-,12,TRBJ1-2,TRBV24-1,TGTGCCACCAGTGATTTTAACTATGGCTACACCTTC,CATSDFNYGYTF
-,TRBD2,16,TRBJ2-5,TRBV15,TGTGCCACCAGCAGAGAAACTAGCGGGTCCGAAGAGACCCAGTACTTC,CATSRETSGSEETQYF
-,-,14,TRBJ1-1,TRBV10-1,TGCGCCAGCAGTGAGAAGGCAGGGACCACTGAAGCTTTCTTT,CASSEKAGTTEAFF
-,-,13,TRBJ2-7,TRBV6-5,TGTGCCAGCAGTTCTATGAGCTCCTACGAGCAGTACTTC,CASSSMSSYEQYF
-,TRBD2,13,TRBJ2-3,TRBV2,TGTGCCAGCAGAGCGGGAGGAACAGATACGCAGTATTTT,CASRAGGTDTQYF
-,TRBD1,15,TRBJ2-1,TRBV5-8,TGTGCCAGCAGCTTGGGTGACAGGGACCACAATGAGCAGTTCTTC,CASSLGDRDHNEQFF
-,-,12,TRBJ1-2,TRBV7-9,TGTGCCAGCAGCGGCGACGGTCTGGGCTACACCTTC,CASSGDGLGYTF
-,-,15,TRBJ2-1,TRBV5-1,TGCGCCAGCAGCACCCGAAGCGGGTACTACAATGAGCAGTTCTTC,CASSTRSGYYNEQFF
-,TRBD2,15,TRBJ2-1,TRBV14,TGTGCCAGCAGCCACCCGCTAGCGGGAGAAGGTGAGCAGTTCTTC,CASSHPLAGEGEQFF
-,TRBD1,15,TRBJ1-1,TRBV28,TGTGCCAGCACGGGACAGGGGCGCATGAACACTGAAGCTTTCTTT,CASTGQGRMNTEAFF
-,TRBD1,17,TRBJ1-1,TRBV19,TGTGCCAGTAGTAAGCAAAGGGGGCCTTCCATGAACACTGAAGCTTTCTTT,CASSKQRGPSMNTEAFF
-,-,15,TRBJ2-5,TRBV5-1,TGCGCCAGCAGCCTCCTTGGACAGTCCCAAGAGACCCAGTACTTC,CASSLLGQSQETQYF
-,-,16,TRBJ2-3,TRBV4-3,TGCGCCAGCAGCCAACTCACGGGGAACAAAGAGGATACGCAGTATTTT,CASSQLTGNKEDTQYF
-,TRBD2,15,TRBJ2-1,TRBV7-2,TGTGCCAGCAGCTTAACTAGCGGGAGGGCTGATGAGCAGTTCTTC,CASSLTSGRADEQFF
-,-,14,TRBJ2-3,TRBV9,TGTGCCAGCAGCGCGGGGGGCCTAGACTTTACGCAGTATTTT,CASSAGGLDFTQYF
-,-,16,TRBJ2-7,TRBV19,TGTGCCAGTAGTCCCGCCAGTAACAGGGACTCCTACGAGCAGTACTTC,CASSPASNRDSYEQYF
-,-,12,TRBJ1-1,TRBV12-3/TRBV12-4,TGTGCCAGCAGTTTAGGGGGTGTTGAGGCTTTCTTT,CASSLGGVEAFF
-,-,14,TRBJ2-1,TRBV6-5,TGTGCCAGCAGTTACACGGGATCCTACAATGAGCAGTTCTTC,CASSYTGSYNEQFF
-,-,13,TRBJ2-6,TRBV6-5,TGTGCCACAGCCCCTGCGGGGGCCAACGTCCTGACTTTC,CATAPAGANVLTF
-,TRBD1,16,TRBJ2-5,TRBV15,TGTGCCACCAGCAGAGGGGGACAGGGCCTACAAGAGACCCAGTACTTC,CATSRGGQGLQETQYF
-,TRBD2,14,TRBJ2-5,TRBV5-4,TGTGCCAGCAGCCAAAAGCGGGATGGAGAGACCCAGTACTTC,CASSQKRDGETQYF
-,-,13,TRBJ1-1,TRBV12-5,TGTGCTAGTGGTTCCGGGTTTAACACTGAAGCTTTCTTT,CASGSGFNTEAFF
-,TRBD2,13,TRBJ2-7,TRBV28,TGTGCCAGCAGGTTTGGTACAGCGGGATGGAGTCATTTC,CASRFGTAGWSHF
once,-,14,TRBJ2-7,TRBV19,TGTGCCAGTAGTAGGGACACCAGCTCCTACGAGCAGTACTTC,CASSRDTSSYEQYF
-,TRBD1,14,TRBJ1-2,TRBV5-6,TGTGCCAGCAGCTTGGTGGACAGGCCGTCTGGCTACACCTTC,CASSLVDRPSGYTF
-,-,16,TRBJ1-5,TRBV7-6,TGTGCCAGCAGCTCGGACCCAATGACAGGACCCCAGCCCCAGCATTTT,CASSSDPMTGPQPQHF
-,TRBD2,13,TRBJ2-7,TRBV7-9,TGTGCCAGCAGGCAACTAGCGGGAGCCGAGCAGTACTTC,CASRQLAGAEQYF
few,-,13,TRBJ1-3,TRBV29-1,TGCAGCGTTGCGGCGAGCTCTGGAAACACCATATATTTT,CSVAASSGNTIYF
-,-,11,TRBJ1-3,TRBV2,TGTGCCAGCAGTACGGGGGACACCATATATTTT,CASSTGDTIYF
-,TRBD2,12,TRBJ2-1,TRBV13,TGTGCCAGCAGCTCCCAGCGGGAGATGAAGTTCTTC,CASSSQREMKFF
once,TRBD2,17,TRBJ2-2,TRBV3-1/TRBV3-2,TGTGCCAGCAGCACCCGGACTAGCGGGAGGGTGACCGGGGAGCTGTTTTTT,CASSTRTSGRVTGELFF